This TCR beta chain is drawn from a study of T cells in Graves' hyperthyroidism and ophthalmopathy. This clonotype occurred a few times. Hyperthyroidism of Graves' type that showed no ophthalmopathy progression within 18 months was stable. CDR3 length equals 19 residues. Germline values: CDR1 DFQATT, CDR2 SNEGSKA (reference sequence). V was clipped by 1 base and J by 1 base; unmatched bases: 14. TCR beta CDR3 regions were amplified from RNA. Researchers ran a first-round RT-PCR on the TCR CDR3 using the HTBI primer set. TCRdb independently ran MiXCR on the multiplex PCR reads; one entry per CDR3 protein. The repertoire holds about 700,000 distinct CDR3 sequences, 14% seen once, with roughly 10% in the top ten.

The clonotype originates from a woman between 18 and 29 years old with Graves' hyperthyroidism. The V gene is TRBV20-1, the J gene TRBJ2-4; 9 bases agree with TRBD2. Sequenced material: blood. The CDR3 bases are TGCAGTGCTAGAGGGGGTTTGGCGGGAGGGCCGCTTGCCAAAAACATTCAGTACTTC. It translates to CSARGGLAGGPLAKNIQYF.